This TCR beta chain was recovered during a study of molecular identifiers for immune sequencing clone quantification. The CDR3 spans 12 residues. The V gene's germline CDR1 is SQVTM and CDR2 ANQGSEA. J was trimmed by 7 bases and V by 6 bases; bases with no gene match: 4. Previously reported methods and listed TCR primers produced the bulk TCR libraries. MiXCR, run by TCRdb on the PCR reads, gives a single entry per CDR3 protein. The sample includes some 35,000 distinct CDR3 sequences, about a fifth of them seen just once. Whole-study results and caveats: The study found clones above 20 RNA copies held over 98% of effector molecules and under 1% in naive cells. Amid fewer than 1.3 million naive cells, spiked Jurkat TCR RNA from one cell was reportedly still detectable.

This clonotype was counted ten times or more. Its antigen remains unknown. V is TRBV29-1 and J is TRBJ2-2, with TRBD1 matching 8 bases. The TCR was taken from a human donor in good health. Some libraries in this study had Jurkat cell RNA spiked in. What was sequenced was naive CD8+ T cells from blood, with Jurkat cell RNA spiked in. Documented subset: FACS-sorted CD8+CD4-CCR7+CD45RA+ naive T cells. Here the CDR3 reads CSVRGLGGELFF. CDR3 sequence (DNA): TGCAGCGTCAGGGGGCTAGGCGGGGAGCTGTTTTTT.